This T cell receptor beta chain originates from a study of monozygotic twins with inflammatory bowel disease. Points from the study as a whole: Similarity of repertoires did not differ between concordant and discordant twins, possibly from limited power. Support for a single strong signal or clonotype associated with IBD was absent.

One entry per CDR3 protein, without DNA, is what TCRdb gives after re-calling the 5' RACE reads. Listed are approximately 340,000 distinct CDR3 sequences; 2% falls within the top ten. About this clonotype: Its antigen is not known.

The CDR3 sequence is 11 residues long. The germline V gene has CDR1 MNHEY and CDR2 SVGAGI. Donors each contributed one blood sample measuring around 2.4 ml. This receptor was taken from a human donor with ulcerative colitis or Crohn's disease, or a healthy co-twin of an affected twin (not recorded which). V is TRBV6-5 and J is TRBJ2-4; no DNA is available, so the TRBD1 call from TCRdb remains unchecked. Sequenced: blood. The CDR3: CASTYRDTKYF.